One and the same sample provided the 13 T cell receptor beta chains below, sequenced in a study of blood T cell repertoires in COVID-19 (dated by TCRdb to about 2020). To prepare the library, the immunoSEQ multiplex PCR assay was applied. TCRdb retrieved this table from immuneACCESS and kept in-frame rearrangements only. Not all clones are present; in checked studies, unresolved V genes account for under half, and no reason is known for the remainder. This sample gives about 160,000 clones in total; more than 75% of them show up just once. The ten largest account for more than 6.5% of the sample. Sequenced: PBMCs or T cells enriched from blood (not recorded which). All receptors come from a woman aged 50 to 65 who had recovered from COVID-19.

The chain recombines TRBV6-5 with TRBJ2-3; a possible D gene is TRBD1 (5 bases). The CDR3 length is 13 residues. Germline-derived CDR1 and CDR2 are MNHEY and SVGAGI. V lost 6 bases and J lost 3, with 10 bases in between. CDR3 sequence (DNA): TGTGCCAGCAGATTTAAGGGGACAGATACGCAGTATTTT. Its translation: CASRFKGTDTQYF.

The chain couples TRBV5-6 to TRBJ2-7; D remains unclear. Germline V lookup: CDR1 SGHDT, CDR2 YYEEEE. The CDR3 is made up of 14 amino acids. V was trimmed by 4 bases and J by 6 bases, leaving 17 bases between them. CDR3 residues: CASSLTTGRLEQYF. The CDR3 DNA reads TGTGCCAGCAGCCTAACTACCGGAAGGCTCGAGCAGTACTTC.

This clone was recorded once. V usage is TRBV18 and J usage is TRBJ2-1; D is uncertain. Per germline, CDR1 KGHSH and CDR2 LQKENI. Trimming shortened V by 4 bases and J by 4 bases, and 14 bases separated the two germline ends. The length of the CDR3 is 15 residues. In DNA, the CDR3 is TGTGCCAGCTCACTACCGCTCCGCAGTTACAATGAGCAGTTCTTC. Its protein product is CASSLPLRSYNEQFF.

The chain employs TRBV3-1 (or the pseudogene TRBV3-2) and TRBJ1-5, with a possible D match to TRBD1 (6 bases). This CDR3 contains 14 residues. Germline V gives CDR1 LGHDT, CDR2 YNNKEL (reference sequence). V was clipped by 1 base and J by 6 bases, with 10 bases between them. The DNA of the CDR3 is TGTGCCAGCAGCCAAGCCGTCAGGGGTCAGCCCCAGCATTTT. Translating gives CASSQAVRGQPQHF.

The chain employs TRBV7-9 and TRBJ2-1; 10 bases fit TRBD2. Germline CDR1 SEHNR, CDR2 FQNEAQ (reference sequence). The CDR3 is 18 residues long. V was pared by 1 base and J by 10 bases, with 16 bases of the junction left unmatched. CDR3 in DNA: TGTGCCAGCAGCTTAGAGGGGCTAGCGGGAGTGGGTTCTTGGGAGCAGTTCTTC. As protein: CASSLEGLAGVGSWEQFF.

This clone was seen once. V is TRBV7-8 and J is TRBJ2-5; D might be TRBD2 (5 bases). Trimming shortened V by 2 bases and J by 0 bases, and 13 bases separated the two germline ends. The germline V gene encodes CDR1 SGHVS and CDR2 FQNEAQ. The CDR3 is 16 residues long. The CDR3 loop is CASSLSGSAYQETQYF. For the CDR3, the DNA is TGTGCCAGCAGCTTAAGTGGTAGCGCCTACCAAGAGACCCAGTACTTC.

The chain employs TRBV28 and TRBJ2-3; D perhaps matches TRBD2 (5 bases). Trimming took off 6 bases at V and 10 bases at J, with 14 bases between the two ends. CDR3 length: 12 residues. The germline CDR1 and CDR2 sequences are MDHEN and SYDVKM. CDR3 coding DNA: TGTGCCAGCAGGGGTAGCGCCGAGGCGCAGTATTTT. It translates to CASRGSAEAQYF.

CDR3: CASSESGGRYEQYF. DNA for the CDR3: TGTGCCAGCAGTGAGAGCGGGGGCCGGTACGAGCAGTACTTC. The J gene is TRBJ2-7, the V gene TRBV2, with TRBD2 identical over 8 bases. This CDR3 contains 14 residues. The ends lost 3 bases at V and 4 bases at J; junction bases unmatched: 5. Germline V gives CDR1 SNHLY, CDR2 FYNNEI.

This chain connects TRBV7-6 to TRBJ2-1; D remains unclear. V gave up 5 bases and J gave up 4 bases, with 12 bases separating them. CDR1 is SGHVS, CDR2 FNYEAQ, per germline. This CDR3 comprises 14 residues. Here the CDR3 DNA reads TGTGCCAGCAGCGGTTCTGGCGGTTACAATGAGCAGTTCTTC. Amino acid sequence: CASSGSGGYNEQFF.

V and J are TRBV3-1 (or the pseudogene TRBV3-2) and TRBJ1-1; D call uncertain. Per the germline V gene, CDR1 is LGHDT and CDR2 is YNNKEL (reference sequence). V gave up 1 base and J gave up 2 bases, with 8 bases separating them. CDR3 size: 14 residues. The CDR3 reads CASSQGTVNTEAFF. The CDR3 DNA is TGTGCCAGCAGCCAAGGGACTGTCAACACTGAAGCTTTCTTT.

The CDR3 here is CASSPGAGAYGYTF. The CDR3 DNA reads TGTGCCAGCTCACCAGGAGCAGGGGCCTATGGCTACACCTTC. The chain joins TRBV18 to TRBJ1-2; TRBD1 might be the D (6 bases). Germline V gene sequence: CDR1 KGHSH, CDR2 LQKENI. The CDR3 has 14 residues. V gave up 2 bases and J gave up 4 bases, with 11 bases separating them.

This clone came up once. This chain uses TRBV19 with TRBJ2-1, with a tentative D call TRBD2 (5 bases). CDR3 size: 13 residues. CDR1 LNHDA and CDR2 SQIVND come from the germline V gene (reference sequence). Trimming stripped 4 bases from V and 9 bases from J, with 13 bases between. CDR3: CASSTSSGGEQFF. The CDR3 DNA follows: TGTGCCAGTAGTACCTCCTCCGGAGGTGAGCAGTTCTTC.

This clone has only one observation. The chain combines TRBV6-2 or TRBV6-3 with TRBJ2-4, with TRBD2 matching over 10 bases. V shed 0 bases, J shed 13 bases, and the junction held 9 bases outside the gene matches. Germline V gene data show CDR1 as MNHEY and CDR2 as SVGEGT. The CDR3 sequence is 15 residues long. This CDR3 reads CASSYSQLAGGLQYF. In DNA form, the CDR3 reads TGTGCCAGCAGTTACTCCCAGTTAGCGGGAGGTCTACAGTACTTC.